The 3 T cell receptor beta chains reported below all come from one sample, sequenced in a study of shared T cell receptors in the human thymus. The assay was immunoSEQ multiplex PCR, and TCRdb's table has in-frame clones only and misses some. Among roughly 700,000 clones, 88% were seen once, and the ten largest hold approximately 0.01%. These data were also reused for a study on human thymus T cells.

The sequenced sample consisted of thymocytes. These receptor sequences come from a boy in the first two years of life with a congenital heart defect.

The V gene is TRBV27, the J gene TRBJ1-2; TRBD1 agrees at 11 bases. CDR3 size: 16 residues. Per germline, CDR1 MNHEY and CDR2 SMNVEV (reference sequence). With 10 bases clipped from V and 4 bases from J, the junction kept 14 bases outside the gene matches. CDR3 sequence (DNA): TGTGCCACCTGGTCGGACAGGGGGCTTTCCGGCTATGGCTACACCTTC. Amino acid sequence: CATWSDRGLSGYGYTF.

The chain employs TRBV6-1 and TRBJ1-5; 7 nucleotides line up with TRBD1. This CDR3 spans 19 amino acids. V lost 2 bases and J lost 0; bases outside the gene matches: 13. CDR1 and CDR2 from the germline V gene are MNHNS and SASEGT. The CDR3 loop is CASSEPYNRGQYSNQPQHF. CDR3 sequence (DNA): TGTGCCAGCAGTGAACCCTATAACAGGGGCCAATATAGCAATCAGCCCCAGCATTTT.

The V gene is TRBV7-8, the J gene TRBJ2-7; 12 bases agree with TRBD2. Trimming took 4 bases from V and 3 from J; bases not matched to a gene: 7. Germline V gives CDR1 SGHVS, CDR2 FQNEAQ. CDR3 length equals 16 residues. The CDR3 nucleotides are TGTGCCAGCAGCTGGGCGACTAGCGGGAGTGGCTACGAGCAGTACTTC. Residues: CASSWATSGSGYEQYF.